This T cell receptor (beta chain) was found in a study of CD8 T cells in ankylosing spondylitis. Whole-study findings and limits: Within peripheral blood, clones linked to disease were CD8+ and relatively rare.

The germline CDR1 and CDR2 sequences are MNHEY and SMNVEV (reference sequence). The CDR3 runs to 12 residues. Trimming took 2 bases from V and 9 from J, leaving 5 bases between them. This clonotype was observed at least ten times. Its antigen is undetermined. The TCR beta libraries were generated through quantitative 5'-RACE incorporating molecular barcodes. TCRdb reprocessed the 5' RACE reads with MiXCR, giving one entry per CDR3 protein. Of some 130,000 distinct CDR3 sequences listed, 8% to 9% were seen once; the top ten hold roughly 8%. The sequenced material came from synovial fluid, either unsorted or a sorted T cell fraction (not recorded which). V and J are TRBV27 and TRBJ1-6; D may be TRBD1 (5 bases). The TCR comes from a male donor with ankylosing spondylitis. The CDR3: CASSLGGSPLHF. CDR3 nucleotide sequence: TGTGCCAGCAGTTTAGGGGGTTCACCCCTCCACTTT.